The 13 T cell receptor beta chains below come from one sample, sequenced in a study of blood T cell repertoires in COVID-19. The assay was immunoSEQ multiplex PCR, and TCRdb's table has in-frame clones only and misses some. The table lists 150,000 to 200,000 clones, around nine tenths of them singletons. The sequencing input was peripheral blood. The receptors shown here come from a man aged 55 to 70 with active or convalescent COVID-19.

V gene TRBV15 combines with J gene TRBJ2-7; D may be TRBD2 (5 bases). CDR1 is LNHNV and CDR2 is YYDKDF in the germline V gene (reference sequence). V gave up 0 bases and J gave up 4 bases, with 13 bases separating them. The CDR3 spans 15 residues. CDR3: CATSRDPGLLYEQYF. CDR3 DNA sequence: TGTGCCACCAGCAGAGATCCGGGGTTACTTTACGAGCAGTACTTC.

The chain combines TRBV5-1 with TRBJ2-3, with 7 positions matching TRBD1. The J segment lost 4 bases and the V segment lost 1 base, leaving 9 bases of the junction unmatched. The CDR3 extends over 16 amino acids. In germline, CDR1 is SGHRS, CDR2 YFSETQ. In DNA, the CDR3 is TGCGCCAGCAGCTTGAATAGGGACAGACGTCCAGATACGCAGTATTTT. Translated: CASSLNRDRRPDTQYF.

The chain links TRBV7-8 to TRBJ1-3, with 11 bases fitting TRBD1. Germline V CDR1 and CDR2: SGHVS, FQNEAQ. The CDR3 consists of 16 residues. The ends lost 5 bases at V and 3 bases at J; junction bases unmatched: 6. CDR3 residues: CASSRDRGTVGNTIYF. CDR3 sequence (DNA): TGTGCCAGCAGCAGGGACAGGGGGACGGTTGGAAACACCATATATTTT.

This clone has only one observation. The rearrangement uses TRBV24-1 and TRBJ2-1; D possibly corresponds to TRBD2 (6 bases). Trimming took 4 bases from V and 5 from J, leaving 17 bases between them. CDR3 length equals 16 residues. CDR1 is KGHDR, CDR2 SFDVKD, per germline. Written as DNA, the CDR3 is TGTGCCACCAGTGACCCCGGTGGGGGGTCGGACAATGAGCAGTTCTTC. Its translation: CATSDPGGGSDNEQFF.

In its sample, this clone was seen once. The rearrangement links TRBV24-1 to TRBJ2-5, with 9 bases fitting TRBD1. Trimming took 3 bases from V and 4 from J; bases not matched to a gene: 2. CDR1 is KGHDR, CDR2 SFDVKD, per germline. CDR3 size: 14 residues. The CDR3 here is CATSDGTGIETQYF. The CDR3 nucleotides are TGTGCCACCAGTGATGGGACAGGGATAGAGACCCAGTACTTC.

V gene TRBV6-2 or TRBV6-3 combines with J gene TRBJ2-1; 10 nucleotides align to TRBD2. With V trimmed by 4 bases and J by 9 bases, 6 bases remained unmatched. The CDR3 contains 14 residues. In germline, CDR1 is MNHEY, CDR2 SVGEGT. CDR3 in amino acids: CASSSGLARSEQFF. In nucleotides, the CDR3 is TGTGCCAGCAGTTCGGGACTAGCGCGTAGTGAGCAGTTCTTC.

This chain links TRBV5-4 with TRBJ1-1, with 7 bases matching TRBD1. The CDR3 consists of 16 residues. The germline CDR1 and CDR2 sequences are SGHNT and YYREEE (reference sequence). Losses at the gene ends were 4 bases for V and 1 base for J; bases not matched to a gene: 10. For the CDR3, the DNA is TGTGCCAGCAGCCCGACGGCTGACAGGGCGAACACTGAAGCTTTCTTT. Protein product: CASSPTADRANTEAFF. Variable domain in full (rest from reference TRBV5-4 and TRBJ1-1): ETGVTQSPTHLIKTRGQQVTLRCSSQSGHNTVSWYQQALGQGPQFIFQYYREEENGRGNFPPRFSGLQFPNYSSELNVNALELDDSALYLCASSPTADRANTEAFFGQGTRLTVV.

For the CDR3, the DNA is TGTGCCAGTAGTTCTTCCGGGACATCGAACACCATATATTTT. Encoded protein: CASSSSGTSNTIYF. This chain joins TRBV19 and TRBJ1-3, with TRBD1 as a possible D gene (6 bases). Germline V gives CDR1 LNHDA, CDR2 SQIVND (reference sequence). CDR3 size: 14 residues. V was pared by 5 bases and J by 7 bases, with 15 bases between. Using reference TRBV19 and TRBJ1-3 for the parts outside the CDR3, the full variable domain is DGGITQSPKYLFRKEGQNVTLSCEQNLNHDAMYWYRQDPGQGLRLIYYSQIVNDFQKGDIAEGYSVSREKKESFPLTVTSAQKNPTAFYLCASSSSGTSNTIYFGEGSWLTVV.

This clone appeared once. The DNA of the CDR3 is TGCGCCAGCAGCTATTACTCAAGTACCTCTGGAAACACCATATATTTT. It specifies CASSYYSSTSGNTIYF. V is TRBV5-1 and J is TRBJ1-3; D is undetermined. The germline CDR1 and CDR2 sequences are SGHRS and YFSETQ. The length of the CDR3 is 16 residues. Trimming cost V 3 bases and J 0 bases, with 13 bases left between them.

The V gene is TRBV7-2, the J gene TRBJ1-5, with D perhaps TRBD1 (5 bases). The CDR3 has 12 amino acids. From germline, CDR1 is SGHTA and CDR2 FQGNSA. Trimming left V 1 base short and J 11 bases short, with 9 bases between. CDR3 sequence (DNA): TGTGCCAGCAGCTTAGATCAGACAGCCCAGCATTTT. Translated: CASSLDQTAQHF.

This clone was found once. The CDR3 region has the DNA TGTGCCAGCACCCCGGGACAGGCCTATGAAAAACTGTTTTTT. This encodes CASTPGQAYEKLFF. J is TRBJ1-4 and V is TRBV6-5; 8 bases map to TRBD1. After removal of 7 bases from V and 6 bases from J, the junction contained 7 bases not matched to a gene. The CDR3 is 14 residues long. CDR1 and CDR2 (germline): MNHEY, SVGAGI.

V usage is TRBV2 and J usage is TRBJ1-2; 7 bases agree with TRBD1. The CDR3 totals 13 residues. Germline V gene sequence: CDR1 SNHLY, CDR2 FYNNEI. Germline trimming cut 7 bases from V and 2 bases from J; bases unmatched to any gene: 4. The CDR3 DNA follows: TGTGCCAGCACGGGACAGCAAAACTATGGCTACACCTTC. Protein sequence: CASTGQQNYGYTF.

The rearrangement links TRBV3-1 (or the pseudogene TRBV3-2) to TRBJ2-5; 10 nucleotides align to TRBD2. This CDR3 region has 15 residues. J lost 4 bases, V lost 3 bases, and 5 bases had no gene match. The germline CDR1 and CDR2 sequences are LGHDT and YNNKEL (reference sequence). The CDR3 region is CASSHVAGGTETQYF. For the CDR3, the DNA is TGTGCCAGCAGCCACGTAGCGGGAGGTACAGAGACCCAGTACTTC.